The 13 T cell receptor beta chains presented below share a single source sample, sequenced in a study of blood T cell repertoires in COVID-19 (dated by TCRdb to about 2020). The library was built by means of the immunoSEQ multiplex PCR assay. TCRdb obtained this table from immuneACCESS and retained in-frame rearrangements with V and J assigned. These tables miss some clones; where compared with another copy, unresolved V genes account for less than half of the shortfall, and the remainder is unexplained. The sample includes 95,000 to 150,000 clones, with around nine tenths observed a single time. The ten largest make up around 2.1% of the sample. The specimen was peripheral blood. The origin of the receptors is a woman between 45 and 60 years old with acute or convalescent COVID-19.

This rearrangement joins TRBV6-5 to TRBJ1-5; 7 bases map to TRBD1. Per the germline V gene, CDR1 is MNHEY and CDR2 is SVGAGI. CDR3 length equals 16 residues. V lost 2 bases and J lost 0; bases outside the gene matches: 4. This CDR3 is CASSYGGGHSNQPQHF. The DNA of the CDR3 is TGTGCCAGCAGTTACGGAGGGGGCCATAGCAATCAGCCCCAGCATTTT.

The J gene is TRBJ2-2, the V gene TRBV19; D is possibly TRBD2 (7 bases). V lost 10 bases, J lost 7 bases, and 22 bases lay in between. Germline V gene lookup returns CDR1 LNHDA and CDR2 SQIVND (reference sequence). This CDR3 has 15 amino acids. The CDR3 loop reads CATSNTGGHDGELFF. The CDR3, as DNA: TGTGCCACCTCAAATACCGGGGGGCATGACGGGGAGCTGTTTTTT.

Here the CDR3 DNA reads TGTGCCAGCAGCGTAGCGAGCGGGAGCTTCTACGAGCAGTACTTC. This translates into CASSVASGSFYEQYF. The J gene is TRBJ2-7, the V gene TRBV9; 8 bases match TRBD2. V was pared by 0 bases and J by 3 bases, with 5 bases of the junction left unmatched. CDR1 SGDLS and CDR2 YYNGEE come from the germline V gene. The CDR3 consists of 15 residues.

A single count supports this clone. DNA of the CDR3: TGCGCCAGCAGCCAAAGGATAGTAGGGGACAATGAGCAGTTCTTC. It specifies CASSQRIVGDNEQFF. This chain connects TRBV4-3 to TRBJ2-1; D might be TRBD1 (5 bases). The CDR3 runs to 15 residues. Germline V gene lookup returns CDR1 LGHNA and CDR2 YSLEER. Trimming pared 2 bases from V and 5 bases from J, leaving 13 bases between.

The chain couples TRBV11-3 to TRBJ1-1; a possible D gene is TRBD1 (6 bases). This CDR3 has 16 amino acids. V gave up 0 bases and J gave up 6 bases, with 17 bases separating them. Germline CDR1 and CDR2: SGHNT and YENEEA. The CDR3 is CASSLDQGGGTAEAFF. CDR3 nucleotides: TGTGCCAGCAGCTTAGATCAAGGGGGTGGTACGGCTGAAGCTTTCTTT.

There are a few counts of this clone. The genes are TRBV7-9 and TRBJ2-1; 9 bases line up with TRBD2. This CDR3 is built from 17 residues. The V gene end was trimmed by 4 bases and the J gene end by 2 bases; junction bases not matched to a gene: 9. CDR1 and CDR2 from the germline V gene are SEHNR and FQNEAQ (reference sequence). The CDR3 DNA reads TGTGCCAGCAGCTCGAACCGACCTAGCGGGACCTACAATGAGCAGTTCTTC. Translating gives CASSSNRPSGTYNEQFF.

J is TRBJ2-7 and V is TRBV18; TRBD2 matches 9 bases. The CDR3 extends over 15 amino acids. V gave up 3 bases and J gave up 7 bases; unmatched junction bases: 10. Germline V lookup: CDR1 KGHSH, CDR2 LQKENI. DNA for the CDR3: TGTGCCAGCTCACCTGCGGCTAGCGGGGTTGGGGAGCAGTACTTC. Translated: CASSPAASGVGEQYF.

The genes are TRBV18 and TRBJ1-6, with 10 nucleotides matching TRBD1. V was clipped by 6 bases and J by 7 bases; unmatched bases: 12. The CDR3 has 17 amino acids. Germline assignment: CDR1 KGHSH and CDR2 LQKENI. The CDR3 sequence is CASSTRGTGVANSPLHF. CDR3 bases: TGTGCCAGCTCTACGAGGGGGACAGGGGTCGCCAATTCACCCCTCCACTTT.

The chain uses TRBV30 and TRBJ1-4, with D possibly matching TRBD1 (6 bases). Trimming stripped 3 bases from V and 0 bases from J, with 8 bases between. Per the germline V gene, CDR1 is GTSNPN and CDR2 is SVGIG (reference sequence). The CDR3 contains 14 residues. This chain's CDR3 is CAWRRTATNEKLFF. In nucleotides, the CDR3 is TGTGCCTGGAGAAGGACAGCAACTAATGAAAAACTGTTTTTT.

The gene calls are TRBV7-9 and TRBJ1-1; TRBD1 might be the D (6 bases). This CDR3 region has 16 residues. Germline V gene lookup returns CDR1 SEHNR and CDR2 FQNEAQ (reference sequence). V was pared by 3 bases and J by 0 bases, with 14 bases between. Here the CDR3 reads CASSFGQILLNTEAFF. The CDR3 nucleotides are TGTGCCAGCAGCTTCGGACAGATACTATTGAACACTGAAGCTTTCTTT. Looking up the rest from reference TRBV7-9 and TRBJ1-1 gives the full variable domain: DTGVSQNPRHKITKRGQNVTFRCDPISEHNRLYWYRQTLGQGPEFLTYFQNEAQLEKSRLLSDRFSAERPKGSFSTLEIQRTEQGDSAMYLCASSFGQILLNTEAFFGQGTRLTVV.

This sequence joins TRBV21-1 and TRBJ1-2. TRBV21-1 is reported as a pseudogene. The CDR3 sequence is 16 residues long. The CDR3, as DNA: TGTGCCAGCAGCAAACGAAATGGGGAGTGGGACTATGGCTACACCTTC. Translation gives CASSKRNGEWDYGYTF.

The chain uses TRBV5-1 and TRBJ1-6; D is unclear. Trimming took 2 bases from V and 5 from J, leaving 11 bases between them. Germline-derived CDR1 and CDR2 are SGHRS and YFSETQ. The CDR3 totals 15 residues. The CDR3 is CASSFRGVNNSPLHF. For the CDR3, the DNA is TGCGCCAGCAGCTTTCGTGGAGTCAATAATTCACCCCTCCACTTT.

The chain recombines TRBV30 with TRBJ1-1, with 9 bases matching TRBD1. Germline V gene sequence: CDR1 GTSNPN, CDR2 SVGIG (reference sequence). The CDR3 runs to 14 residues. V lost 5 bases, J lost 4 bases, and 8 bases stayed unmatched. In DNA, the CDR3 is TGTGCCTGGCATTCCGGGACAGGGATCACTGAAGCTTTCTTT. Protein sequence: CAWHSGTGITEAFF.